This T cell receptor (beta chain) appears in the sequencing data of a study of radiotherapy plus CTLA-4 blockade in lung cancer. This CDR3 region has 16 residues. The V gene end was trimmed by 3 bases and the J gene end by 0 bases; junction bases not matched to a gene: 3. The germline CDR1 and CDR2 sequences are SGHRS and YFSETQ. Measured with immunoSEQ multiplex PCR; TCRdb has only the in-frame clones, and not every one. Of 40,000 to 45,000 clones in the sample, around 75% were seen once. This clone was observed once. The sequences come from peripheral blood, collected from a patient treated with radiotherapy plus ipilimumab. This TCR was sampled from a human donor with non-small cell lung cancer who had stable disease on radiotherapy plus ipilimumab. The V and J genes are TRBV5-1 and TRBJ2-3; TRBD2 aligns across 11 bases. This chain's CDR3 is CASSYSGGASTDTQYF. The CDR3 nucleotides are TGCGCCAGCAGCTATAGCGGGGGGGCTAGCACAGATACGCAGTATTTT.